This TCR beta chain appears in the sequencing data of a study of CD8+ T cells in alopecia areata. Extraction of RNA preceded its reverse transcription into cDNA, which served as the sequencing template. The assay was immunoSEQ multiplex PCR, and TCRdb's table has in-frame clones only and misses some. In the table there are approximately 210,000 clones, more than 55% of which are singletons. Treatment specified: oral pan-JAK inhibitor, 5-10 mg twice daily. The germline gives CDR1 MNHEY, CDR2 SVGAGI. This CDR3 contains 13 residues. Trimming left V 5 bases short and J 2 bases short, with 9 bases between.

The source material was CD4+ T cells sorted from blood, sampled around week 44, from a patient treated with tofacitinib. The sequence came from a human donor with alopecia areata. The chain couples TRBV6-5 to TRBJ1-1, with D perhaps TRBD1 (5 bases). The CDR3 sequence: CASSKGPNTEAFF. The CDR3 bases are TGTGCCAGCAGTAAGGGACCCAACACTGAAGCTTTCTTT.